This T cell receptor beta chain was sequenced in a study of OX40 agonist ivuxolimab in advanced cancers. About the research overall: In this trial design, patients received ivuxolimab intravenously at 0.01 to 10 mg/kg every 2 weeks. Dose-escalation patients suffered from hepatocellular carcinoma, melanoma, renal cell or head and neck cancer. Among those enrolled, mean age was around 55 years (range 23 to 79) and 82.7% were male.

After removal of 5 bases from V and 2 bases from J, the junction contained 5 bases not matched to a gene. The CDR3 totals 15 residues. Germline V gene sequence: CDR1 MNHEY, CDR2 SMNVEV (reference sequence). Sequenced by immunoSEQ multiplex PCR; TCRdb stores in-frame clones only, minus some. The table has fewer than 85,000 clones, around 86% seen once. Material: CD4+ or CD8+ T cells sorted from blood, obtained in a trial of the OX40 agonist ivuxolimab. This chain links TRBV27 with TRBJ2-7; TRBD1 aligns across 11 bases. The receptor comes from an adult with an advanced solid tumor such as melanoma, head and neck, liver or kidney cancer. The CDR3 loop reads CASSPWTGGTYEQYF. The DNA of the CDR3 is TGTGCCAGCAGTCCATGGACAGGGGGCACCTACGAGCAGTACTTC.